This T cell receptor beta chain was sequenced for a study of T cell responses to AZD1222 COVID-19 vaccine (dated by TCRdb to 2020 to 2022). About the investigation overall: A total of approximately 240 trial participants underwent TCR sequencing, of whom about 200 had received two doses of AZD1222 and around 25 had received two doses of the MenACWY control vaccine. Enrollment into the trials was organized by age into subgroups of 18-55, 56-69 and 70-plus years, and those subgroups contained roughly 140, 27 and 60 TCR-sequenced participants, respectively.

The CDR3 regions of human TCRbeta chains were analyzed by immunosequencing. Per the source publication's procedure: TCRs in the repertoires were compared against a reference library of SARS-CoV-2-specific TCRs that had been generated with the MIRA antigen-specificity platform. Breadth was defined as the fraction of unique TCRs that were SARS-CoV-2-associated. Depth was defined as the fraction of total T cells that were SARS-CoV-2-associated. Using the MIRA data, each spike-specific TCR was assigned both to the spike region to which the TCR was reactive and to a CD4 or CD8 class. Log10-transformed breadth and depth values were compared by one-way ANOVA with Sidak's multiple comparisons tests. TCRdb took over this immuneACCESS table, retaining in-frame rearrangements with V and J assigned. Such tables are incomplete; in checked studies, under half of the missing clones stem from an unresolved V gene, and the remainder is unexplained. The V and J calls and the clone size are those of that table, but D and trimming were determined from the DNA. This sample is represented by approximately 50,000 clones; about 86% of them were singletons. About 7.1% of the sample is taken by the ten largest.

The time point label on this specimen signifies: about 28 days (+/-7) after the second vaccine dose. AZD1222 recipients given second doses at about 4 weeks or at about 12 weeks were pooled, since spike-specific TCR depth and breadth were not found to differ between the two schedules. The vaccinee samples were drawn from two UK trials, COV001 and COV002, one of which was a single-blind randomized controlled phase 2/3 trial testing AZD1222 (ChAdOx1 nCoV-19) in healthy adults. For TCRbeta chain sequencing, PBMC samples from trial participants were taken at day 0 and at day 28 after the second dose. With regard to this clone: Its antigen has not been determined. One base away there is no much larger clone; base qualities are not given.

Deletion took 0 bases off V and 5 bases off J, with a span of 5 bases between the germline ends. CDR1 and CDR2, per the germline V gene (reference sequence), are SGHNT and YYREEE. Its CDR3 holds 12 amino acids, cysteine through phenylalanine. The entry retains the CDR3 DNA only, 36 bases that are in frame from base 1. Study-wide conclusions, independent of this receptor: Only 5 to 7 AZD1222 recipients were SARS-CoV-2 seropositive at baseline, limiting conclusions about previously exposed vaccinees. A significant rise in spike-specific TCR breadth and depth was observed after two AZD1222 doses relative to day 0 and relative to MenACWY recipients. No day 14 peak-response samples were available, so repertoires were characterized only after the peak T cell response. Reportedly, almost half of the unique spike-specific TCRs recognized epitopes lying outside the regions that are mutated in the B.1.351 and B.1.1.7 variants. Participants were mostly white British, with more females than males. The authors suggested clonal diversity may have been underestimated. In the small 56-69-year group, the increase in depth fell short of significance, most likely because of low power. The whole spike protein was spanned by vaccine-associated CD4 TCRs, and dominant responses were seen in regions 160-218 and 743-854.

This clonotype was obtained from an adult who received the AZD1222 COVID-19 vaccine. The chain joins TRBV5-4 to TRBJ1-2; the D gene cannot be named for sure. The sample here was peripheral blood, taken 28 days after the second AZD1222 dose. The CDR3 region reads CASSLGVYGYTF. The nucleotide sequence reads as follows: TGTGCCAGCAGCTTGGGGGTGTATGGCTACACCTTC. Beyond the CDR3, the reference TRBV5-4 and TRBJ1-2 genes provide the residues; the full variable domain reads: ETGVTQSPTHLIKTRGQQVTLRCSSQSGHNTVSWYQQALGQGPQFIFQYYREEENGRGNFPPRFSGLQFPNYSSELNVNALELDDSALYLCASSLGVYGYTFGSGTRLTVV.